Sequencing of this TCR beta chain was carried out in a study of blood T cell repertoires in COVID-19. Assay used: immunoSEQ multiplex PCR; TCRdb lists only in-frame clones, some missing. The top ten hold roughly 4.6% of the sample, which has around 250,000 clones, roughly 83% seen once. Trimming shortened V by 6 bases and J by 7 bases, and 16 bases separated the two germline ends. This CDR3 has 14 amino acids. Germline V gene data show CDR1 as LNHDA and CDR2 as SQIVND (reference sequence). The genes are TRBV19 and TRBJ2-1; D unresolved. The origin of this receptor is a man in his fifties or sixties who had recovered from COVID-19. The material sequenced was peripheral blood. As DNA, the CDR3 is TGTGCCAGTAGCCAGGCCGGTTACACGAATGAGCAGTTCTTC. It encodes CASSQAGYTNEQFF.